Listed below are T cell receptor beta chains from one sample, sequenced in a study of early T cells in non-severe SARS-CoV-2 infection. Using its own MiXCR run on the 5' RACE reads, TCRdb lists one record per CDR3 protein. Altogether about 59,000 distinct CDR3 sequences are present, 13% being singletons, with the ten largest covering 7.5% to 10%. The sample here was whole blood, taken at baseline. Receptors were obtained from an adult who was a healthcare worker with PCR-confirmed SARS-CoV-2 infection or an uninfected control (not recorded which). CDR3s include the opening cysteine and the closing phenylalanine or tryptophan. The D gene is left open where the match is weak. The size field is filled for only some rows; it gives once, few, many or a size class.

j_call,v_call,d_call,cdr3_length,clone_size,cdr3_nt,cdr3_aa
TRBJ1-2,TRBV7-3,TRBD1,13,few,TGTGCCAGCAGACCGGACAGGGCCCTGGGATACACCTTC,CASRPDRALGYTF
TRBJ2-7,TRBV3-1,-,12,many,TGTGCCAGCCAGGACAGCTCCTACGAGCAGTACTTC,CASQDSSYEQYF
TRBJ2-5,TRBV5-8,-,13,few,TGTGCCAGCAGCTTGGAGGGTAGGGAGACCCAGTACTTC,CASSLEGRETQYF
TRBJ2-3,TRBV12-3/TRBV12-4,-,11,many,TGTGCCAGCAGTTTAGGGGGTACGCAGTATTTT,CASSLGGTQYF
TRBJ1-2,TRBV29-1,-,13,-,TGCAGCGTCCGACGCGGAACTAACTATGGCTACACCTTC,CSVRRGTNYGYTF
TRBJ1-2,TRBV29-1,-,11,few,TGCAGCGTTAACTACAGGGATGGCTACACCTTC,CSVNYRDGYTF
TRBJ2-3,TRBV24-1,-,15,-,TGTGCCACCAGTGATGTGACAATCGGAGCAGATACGCAGTATTTT,CATSDVTIGADTQYF
TRBJ2-5,TRBV20-1,-,10,-,TGCAGTGCTAGAGAGGAGACCCAGTACTTC,CSAREETQYF
TRBJ2-7,TRBV4-3,TRBD1,15,-,TGCGCCAGCAGCCGAACCGGGACAGGGGTGGGAGAGCAGTACTTC,CASSRTGTGVGEQYF
TRBJ1-1,TRBV27,-,13,many,TGTGCCAGCAGTTTATTCGGGGACAAGGGGGCTTTCTTT,CASSLFGDKGAFF
TRBJ1-5,TRBV5-1,-,14,few,TGCGCCAGCAGCTTGGGGGGTAGCAATCAGCCCCAGCATTTT,CASSLGGSNQPQHF
TRBJ2-3,TRBV20-1,TRBD2,15,many,TGCAGTGCTAGAGTCCCTAGCGGGGGTACAGATACGCAGTATTTT,CSARVPSGGTDTQYF
TRBJ2-7,TRBV7-8,TRBD2,14,-,TGTGCCAGCAGCTTACCGACTAGCCCCGACGAGCAGTACTTC,CASSLPTSPDEQYF
TRBJ2-3,TRBV7-2,-,15,-,TGTGCCAGCAGCTTCACCGGGACACAGACAGATACGCAGTATTTT,CASSFTGTQTDTQYF